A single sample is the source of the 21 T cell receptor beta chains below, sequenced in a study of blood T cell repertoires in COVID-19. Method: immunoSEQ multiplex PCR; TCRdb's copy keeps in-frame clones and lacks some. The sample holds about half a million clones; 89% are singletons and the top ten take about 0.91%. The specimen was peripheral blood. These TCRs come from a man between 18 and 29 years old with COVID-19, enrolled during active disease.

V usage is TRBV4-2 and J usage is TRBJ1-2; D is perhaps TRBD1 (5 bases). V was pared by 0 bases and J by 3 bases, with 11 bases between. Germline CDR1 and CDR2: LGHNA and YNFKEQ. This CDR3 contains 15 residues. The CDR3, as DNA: TGTGCCAGCAGCCAAGACGGGGGGGTTTACTATGGCTACACCTTC. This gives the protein CASSQDGGVYYGYTF.

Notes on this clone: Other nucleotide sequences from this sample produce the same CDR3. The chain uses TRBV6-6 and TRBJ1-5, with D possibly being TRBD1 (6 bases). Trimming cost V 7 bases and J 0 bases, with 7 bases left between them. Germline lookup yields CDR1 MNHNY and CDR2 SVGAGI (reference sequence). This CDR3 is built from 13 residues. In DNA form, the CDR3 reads TGTGCCAGCAACAGGGATAGCAATCAGCCCCAGCATTTT. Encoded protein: CASNRDSNQPQHF.

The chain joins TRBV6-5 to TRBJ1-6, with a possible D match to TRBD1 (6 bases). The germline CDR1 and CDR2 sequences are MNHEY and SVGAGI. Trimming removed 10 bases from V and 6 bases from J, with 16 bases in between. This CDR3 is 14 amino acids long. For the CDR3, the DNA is TGTGCCACCGAATCGACCAGGGGTAATTCACCCCTCCACTTT. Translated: CATESTRGNSPLHF.

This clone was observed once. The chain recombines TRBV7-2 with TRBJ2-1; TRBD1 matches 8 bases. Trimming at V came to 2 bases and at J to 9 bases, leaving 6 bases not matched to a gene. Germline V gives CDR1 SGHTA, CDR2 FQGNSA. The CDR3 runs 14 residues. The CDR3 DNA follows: TGTGCCAGCAGCTTACAGGTACAGGGGGGTGAGCAGTTCTTC. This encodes CASSLQVQGGEQFF.

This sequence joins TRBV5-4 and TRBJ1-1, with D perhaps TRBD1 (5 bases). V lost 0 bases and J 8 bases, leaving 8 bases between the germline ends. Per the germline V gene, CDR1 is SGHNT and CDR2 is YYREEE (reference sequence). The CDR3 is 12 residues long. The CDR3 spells CASSLGEGEAFF. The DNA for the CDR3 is TGTGCCAGCAGCTTGGGGGAGGGGGAAGCTTTCTTT.

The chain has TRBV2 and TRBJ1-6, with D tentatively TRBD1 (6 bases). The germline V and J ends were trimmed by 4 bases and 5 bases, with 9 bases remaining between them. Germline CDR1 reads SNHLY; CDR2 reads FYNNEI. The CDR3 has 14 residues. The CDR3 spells CASSGGQNNSPLHF. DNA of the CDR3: TGTGCCAGCAGTGGAGGACAGAATAATTCACCCCTCCACTTT.

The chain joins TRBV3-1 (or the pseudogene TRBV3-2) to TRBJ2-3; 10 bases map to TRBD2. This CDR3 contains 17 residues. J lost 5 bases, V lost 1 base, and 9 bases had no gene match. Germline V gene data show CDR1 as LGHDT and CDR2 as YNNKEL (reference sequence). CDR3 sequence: CASSQVRAGGPIDTQYF. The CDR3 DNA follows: TGTGCCAGCAGCCAAGTTCGAGCGGGGGGGCCAATAGATACGCAGTATTTT.

CDR3 sequence (DNA): TGTGCCAGCAGCACATTTGGTCCGGGCTACGAGCAGTACTTC. It encodes CASSTFGPGYEQYF. The V call is TRBV11-2, the J call TRBJ2-7; D call uncertain. This CDR3 comprises 14 residues. V lost 5 bases to trimming and J lost 3 bases, with 14 bases between them. CDR1 SGHAT and CDR2 FQNNGV come from the germline V gene.

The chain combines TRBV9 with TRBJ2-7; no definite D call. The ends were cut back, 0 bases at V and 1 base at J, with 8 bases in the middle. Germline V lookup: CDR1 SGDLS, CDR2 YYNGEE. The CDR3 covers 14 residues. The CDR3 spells CASSVGVGSYEQYF. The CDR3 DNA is TGTGCCAGCAGCGTAGGGGTCGGGTCCTACGAGCAGTACTTC.

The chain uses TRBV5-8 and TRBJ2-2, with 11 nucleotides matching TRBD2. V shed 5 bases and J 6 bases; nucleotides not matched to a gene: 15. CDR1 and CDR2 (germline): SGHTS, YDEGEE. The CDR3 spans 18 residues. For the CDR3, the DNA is TGTGCCAGCAGGAGGGCCGGGACTAGCGGTGGAGGGGCCGGGGAGCTGTTTTTT. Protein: CASRRAGTSGGGAGELFF.

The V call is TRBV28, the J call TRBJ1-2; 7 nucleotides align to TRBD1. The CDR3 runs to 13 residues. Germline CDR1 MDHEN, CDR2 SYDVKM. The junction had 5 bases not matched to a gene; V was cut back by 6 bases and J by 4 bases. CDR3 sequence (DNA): TGTGCCAGCAGGCCGTCAGGGGGCTATGGCTACACCTTC. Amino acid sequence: CASRPSGGYGYTF.

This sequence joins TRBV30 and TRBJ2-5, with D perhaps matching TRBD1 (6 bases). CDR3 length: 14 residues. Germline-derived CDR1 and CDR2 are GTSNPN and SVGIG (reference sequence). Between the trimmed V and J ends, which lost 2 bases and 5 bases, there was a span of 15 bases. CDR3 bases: TGTGCCTGGAGTCCTACTAGGGGGATGGAGACCCAGTACTTC. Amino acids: CAWSPTRGMETQYF.

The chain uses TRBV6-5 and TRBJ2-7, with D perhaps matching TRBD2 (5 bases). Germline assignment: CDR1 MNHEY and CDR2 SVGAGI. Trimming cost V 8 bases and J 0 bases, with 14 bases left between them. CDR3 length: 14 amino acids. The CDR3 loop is CASSWAGGSYEQYF. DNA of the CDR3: TGTGCCAGCTCCTGGGCAGGAGGCTCCTACGAGCAGTACTTC.

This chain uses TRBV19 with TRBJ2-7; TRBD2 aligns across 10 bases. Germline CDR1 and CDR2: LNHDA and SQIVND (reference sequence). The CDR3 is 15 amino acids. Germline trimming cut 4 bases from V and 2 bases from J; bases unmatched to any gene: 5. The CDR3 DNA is TGTGCCAGTAGTACCTCTAGCGGGAGTCCCTACGAGCAGTACTTC. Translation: CASSTSSGSPYEQYF.

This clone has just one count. The CDR3 coding sequence is TGTGCCAGCAGCCGGACAACAGAGACCCAGTACTTC. Translation gives CASSRTTETQYF. The chain recombines TRBV13 with TRBJ2-5; D might be TRBD1 (5 bases). This CDR3 spans 12 amino acids. V gave up 5 bases and J gave up 4 bases, with 8 bases separating them. CDR1 is PRHDT and CDR2 is FYEKMQ in the germline V gene (reference sequence).

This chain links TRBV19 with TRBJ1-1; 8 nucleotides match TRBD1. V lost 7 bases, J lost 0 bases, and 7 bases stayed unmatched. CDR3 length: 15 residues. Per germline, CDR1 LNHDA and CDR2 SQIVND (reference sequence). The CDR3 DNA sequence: TGTGCCAGTACCAAAAGGACAGGGTTGAACACTGAAGCTTTCTTT. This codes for CASTKRTGLNTEAFF.

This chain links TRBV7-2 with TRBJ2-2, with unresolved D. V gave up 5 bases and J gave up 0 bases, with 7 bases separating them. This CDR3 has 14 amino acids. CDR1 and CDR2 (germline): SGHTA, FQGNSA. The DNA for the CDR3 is TGTGCCAGCAGCGAAGCACCGAACACCGGGGAGCTGTTTTTT. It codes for CASSEAPNTGELFF.

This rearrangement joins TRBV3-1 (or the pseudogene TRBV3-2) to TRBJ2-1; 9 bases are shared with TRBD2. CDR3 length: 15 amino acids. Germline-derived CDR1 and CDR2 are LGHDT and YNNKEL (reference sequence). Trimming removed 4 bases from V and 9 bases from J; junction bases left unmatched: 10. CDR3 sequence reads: CASSPTLAGSSEQFF. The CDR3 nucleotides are TGTGCCAGCAGCCCGACCCTAGCGGGGTCTAGTGAGCAGTTCTTC.

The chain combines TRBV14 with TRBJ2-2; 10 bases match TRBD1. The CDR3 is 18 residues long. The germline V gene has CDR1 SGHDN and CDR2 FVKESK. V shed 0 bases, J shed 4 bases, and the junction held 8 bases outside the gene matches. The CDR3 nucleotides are TGTGCCAGCAGCCAAGAGCTTGCCTGGACAGGGGGCACCGGGGAGCTGTTTTTT. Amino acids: CASSQELAWTGGTGELFF. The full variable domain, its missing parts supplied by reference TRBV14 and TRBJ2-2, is EAGVTQFPSHSVIEKGQTVTLRCDPISGHDNLYWYRRVMGKEIKFLLHFVKESKQDESGMPNNRFLAERTGGTYSTLKVQPAELEDSGVYFCASSQELAWTGGTGELFFGEGSRLTVL.

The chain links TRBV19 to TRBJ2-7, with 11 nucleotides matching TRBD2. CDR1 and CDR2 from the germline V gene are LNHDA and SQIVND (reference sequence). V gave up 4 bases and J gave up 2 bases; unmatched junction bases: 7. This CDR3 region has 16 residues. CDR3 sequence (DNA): TGTGCCAGTAGTACAAGGACTAGCGGGCCTCCCTACGAGCAGTACTTC. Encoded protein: CASSTRTSGPPYEQYF.

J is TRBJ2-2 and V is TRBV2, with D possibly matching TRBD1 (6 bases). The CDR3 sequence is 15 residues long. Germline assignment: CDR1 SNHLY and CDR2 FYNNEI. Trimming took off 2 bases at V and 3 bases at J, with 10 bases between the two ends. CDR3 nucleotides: TGTGCCAGCAGTGAAACAGGGAAGGACACCGGGGAGCTGTTTTTT. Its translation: CASSETGKDTGELFF. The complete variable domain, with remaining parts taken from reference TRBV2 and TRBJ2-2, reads EPEVTQTPSHQVTQMGQEVILRCVPISNHLYFYWYRQILGQKVEFLVSFYNNEISEKSEIFDDQFSVERPDGSNFTLKIRSTKLEDSAMYFCASSETGKDTGELFFGEGSRLTVL.